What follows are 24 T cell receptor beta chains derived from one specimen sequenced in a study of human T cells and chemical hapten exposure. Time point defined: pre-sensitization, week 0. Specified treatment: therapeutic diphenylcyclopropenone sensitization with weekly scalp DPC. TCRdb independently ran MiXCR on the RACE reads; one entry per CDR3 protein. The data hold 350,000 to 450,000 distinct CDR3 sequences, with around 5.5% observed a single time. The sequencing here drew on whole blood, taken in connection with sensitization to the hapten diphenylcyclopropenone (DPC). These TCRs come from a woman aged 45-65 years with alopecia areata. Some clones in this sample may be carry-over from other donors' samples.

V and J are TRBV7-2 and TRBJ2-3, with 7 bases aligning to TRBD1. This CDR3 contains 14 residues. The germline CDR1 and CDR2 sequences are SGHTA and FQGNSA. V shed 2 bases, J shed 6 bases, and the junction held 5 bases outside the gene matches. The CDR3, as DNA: TGTGCCAGCAGCTTAAACAGGGGATTGGATACGCAGTATTTT. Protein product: CASSLNRGLDTQYF.

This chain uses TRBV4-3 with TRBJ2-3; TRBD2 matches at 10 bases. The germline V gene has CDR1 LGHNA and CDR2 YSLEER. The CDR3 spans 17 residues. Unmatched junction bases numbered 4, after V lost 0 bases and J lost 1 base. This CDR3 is CASSQDPSGRGTDTQYF. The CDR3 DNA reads TGCGCCAGCAGCCAAGACCCTAGCGGGAGAGGCACAGATACGCAGTATTTT.

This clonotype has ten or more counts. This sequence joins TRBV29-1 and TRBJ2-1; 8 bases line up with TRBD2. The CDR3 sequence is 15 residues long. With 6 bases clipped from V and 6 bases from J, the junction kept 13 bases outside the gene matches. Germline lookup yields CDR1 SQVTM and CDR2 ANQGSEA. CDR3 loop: CSVPVPGGVSNEQFF. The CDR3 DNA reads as TGCAGCGTCCCGGTCCCGGGAGGGGTTTCCAATGAGCAGTTCTTC.

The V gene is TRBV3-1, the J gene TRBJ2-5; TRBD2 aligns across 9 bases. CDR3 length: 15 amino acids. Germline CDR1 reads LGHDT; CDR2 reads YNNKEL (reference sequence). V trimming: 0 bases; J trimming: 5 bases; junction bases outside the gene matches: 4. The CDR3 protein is CASSQDLAGAETQYF. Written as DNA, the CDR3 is TGTGCCAGCAGCCAAGACTTAGCGGGGGCGGAGACCCAGTACTTC.

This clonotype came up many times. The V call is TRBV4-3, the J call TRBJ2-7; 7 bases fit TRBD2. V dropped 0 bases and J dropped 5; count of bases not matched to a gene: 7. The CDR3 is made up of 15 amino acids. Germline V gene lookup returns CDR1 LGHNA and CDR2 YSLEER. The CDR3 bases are TGCGCCAGCAGCCAAGACCGGACTAGTCCCCACGAGCAGTACTTC. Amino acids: CASSQDRTSPHEQYF.

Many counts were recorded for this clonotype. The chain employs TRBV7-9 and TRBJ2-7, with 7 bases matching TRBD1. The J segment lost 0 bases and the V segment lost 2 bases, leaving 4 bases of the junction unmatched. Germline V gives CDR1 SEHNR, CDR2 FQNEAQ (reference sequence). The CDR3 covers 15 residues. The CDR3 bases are TGTGCCAGCAGCTTAAGAGACAGGGACTCCTACGAGCAGTACTTC. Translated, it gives CASSLRDRDSYEQYF.

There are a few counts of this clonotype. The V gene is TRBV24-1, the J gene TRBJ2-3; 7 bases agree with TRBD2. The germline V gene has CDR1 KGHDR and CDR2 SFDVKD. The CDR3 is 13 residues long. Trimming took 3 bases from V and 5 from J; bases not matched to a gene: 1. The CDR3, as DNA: TGTGCCACCAGTGATGGGGAGGGAGATACGCAGTATTTT. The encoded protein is CATSDGEGDTQYF.

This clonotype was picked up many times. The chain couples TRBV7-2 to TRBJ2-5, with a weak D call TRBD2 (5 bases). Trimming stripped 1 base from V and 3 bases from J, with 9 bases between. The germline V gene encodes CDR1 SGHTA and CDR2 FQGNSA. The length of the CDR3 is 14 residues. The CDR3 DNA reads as TGTGCCAGCAGCTTAGGTTGGGGAGAAGAGACCCAGTACTTC. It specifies CASSLGWGEETQYF. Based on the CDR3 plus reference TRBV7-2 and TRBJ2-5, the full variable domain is GAGVSQSPSNKVTEKGKDVELRCDPISGHTALYWYRQSLGQGLEFLIYFQGNSAPDKSGLPSDRFSAERTGGSVSTLTIQRTQQEDSAVYLCASSLGWGEETQYFGPGTRLLVL.

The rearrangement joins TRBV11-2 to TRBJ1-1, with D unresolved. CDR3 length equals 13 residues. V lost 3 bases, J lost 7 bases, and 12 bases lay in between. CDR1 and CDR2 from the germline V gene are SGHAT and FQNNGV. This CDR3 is CASSFVTGYEAFF. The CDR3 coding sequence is TGTGCCAGCAGCTTTGTAACGGGGTATGAAGCTTTCTTT. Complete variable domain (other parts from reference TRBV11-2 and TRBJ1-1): EAGVAQSPRYKIIEKRQSVAFWCNPISGHATLYWYQQILGQGPKLLIQFQNNGVVDDSQLPKDRFSAERLKGVDSTLKIQPAKLEDSAVYLCASSFVTGYEAFFGQGTRLTVV.

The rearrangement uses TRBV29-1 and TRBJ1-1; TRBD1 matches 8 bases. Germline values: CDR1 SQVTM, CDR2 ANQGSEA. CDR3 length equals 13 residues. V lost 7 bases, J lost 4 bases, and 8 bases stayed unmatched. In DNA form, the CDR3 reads TGCAGCGGTCTAACAGGGGGGGTCACTGAAGCTTTCTTT. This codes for CSGLTGGVTEAFF.

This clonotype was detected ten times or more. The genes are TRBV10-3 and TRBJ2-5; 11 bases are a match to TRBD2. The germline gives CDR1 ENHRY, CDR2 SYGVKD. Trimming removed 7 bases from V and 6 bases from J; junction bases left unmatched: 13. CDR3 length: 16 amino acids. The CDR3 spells CAITLPRLAGPKTQYF. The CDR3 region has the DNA TGTGCCATCACCTTGCCCCGACTAGCGGGACCCAAGACCCAGTACTTC.

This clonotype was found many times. CDR3 DNA sequence: TGTGCCAGCAGCTTCTCACTAGCTGGGGTCCAAGAGACCCAGTACTTC. It encodes CASSFSLAGVQETQYF. V and J are TRBV5-4 and TRBJ2-5; TRBD2 is a possible D gene (6 bases). The CDR3 is 16 amino acids. Germline V CDR1 and CDR2: SGHNT, YYREEE (reference sequence). The germline V and J ends were trimmed by 2 bases and 1 base, with 15 bases remaining between them.

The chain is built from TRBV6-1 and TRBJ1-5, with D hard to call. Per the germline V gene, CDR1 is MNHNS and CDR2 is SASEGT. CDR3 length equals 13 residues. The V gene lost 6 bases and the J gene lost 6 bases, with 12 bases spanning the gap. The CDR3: CASSDTVGQPQHF. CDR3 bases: TGTGCCAGCAGCGATACGGTTGGTCAGCCCCAGCATTTT.

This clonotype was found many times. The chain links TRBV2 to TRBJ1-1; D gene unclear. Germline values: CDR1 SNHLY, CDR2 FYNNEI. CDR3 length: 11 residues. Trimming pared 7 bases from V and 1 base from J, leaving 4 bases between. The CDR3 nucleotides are TGTGCCAGCACGCGGAACACTGAAGCTTTCTTT. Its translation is CASTRNTEAFF.

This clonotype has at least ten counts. Here the CDR3 reads CASSQEGGQTIQYF. The CDR3 DNA reads as TGCGCCAGCAGCCAGGAAGGGGGTCAGACCATTCAGTACTTC. This chain joins TRBV5-1 and TRBJ2-4, with D perhaps matching TRBD1 (6 bases). Trimming cost V 4 bases and J 9 bases, with 17 bases left between them. The CDR3 length is 14 residues. In germline, CDR1 is SGHRS, CDR2 YFSETQ.

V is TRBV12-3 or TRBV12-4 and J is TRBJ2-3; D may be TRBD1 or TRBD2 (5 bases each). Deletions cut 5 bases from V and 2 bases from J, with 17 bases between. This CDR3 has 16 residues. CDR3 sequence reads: CASSDMSTGPTDTQYF. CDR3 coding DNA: TGTGCCAGCAGTGATATGTCGACGGGGCCCACAGATACGCAGTATTTT.

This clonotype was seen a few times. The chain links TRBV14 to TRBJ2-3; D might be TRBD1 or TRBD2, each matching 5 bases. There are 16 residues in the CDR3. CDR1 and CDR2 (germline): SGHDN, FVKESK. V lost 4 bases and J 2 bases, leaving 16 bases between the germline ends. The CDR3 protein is CASSLRRRGTTDTQYF. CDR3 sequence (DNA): TGTGCCAGCAGCCTACGACGACGGGGCACCACAGATACGCAGTATTTT.

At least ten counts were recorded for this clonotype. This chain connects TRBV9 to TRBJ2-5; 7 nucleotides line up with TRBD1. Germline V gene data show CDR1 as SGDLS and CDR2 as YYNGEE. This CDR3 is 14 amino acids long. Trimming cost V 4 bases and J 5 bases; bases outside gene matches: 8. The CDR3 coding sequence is TGTGCCAGCAGCTCAGGGGGAGACTCGGAGACCCAGTACTTC. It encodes CASSSGGDSETQYF.

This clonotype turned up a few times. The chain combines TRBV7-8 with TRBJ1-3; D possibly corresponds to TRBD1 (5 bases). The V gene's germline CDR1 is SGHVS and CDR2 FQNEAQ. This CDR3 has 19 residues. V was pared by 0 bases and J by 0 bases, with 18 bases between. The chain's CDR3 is CASSLARFQGIRSGNTIYF. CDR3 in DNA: TGTGCCAGCAGCTTAGCGCGCTTCCAGGGAATTCGCTCTGGAAACACCATATATTTT.

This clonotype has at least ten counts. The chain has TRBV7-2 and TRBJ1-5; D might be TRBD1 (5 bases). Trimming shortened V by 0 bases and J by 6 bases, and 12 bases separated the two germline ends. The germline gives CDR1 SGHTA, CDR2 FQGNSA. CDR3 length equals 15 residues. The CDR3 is CASSLAGAVSQPQHF. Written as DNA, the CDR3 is TGTGCCAGCAGCTTAGCAGGGGCGGTAAGTCAGCCCCAGCATTTT.

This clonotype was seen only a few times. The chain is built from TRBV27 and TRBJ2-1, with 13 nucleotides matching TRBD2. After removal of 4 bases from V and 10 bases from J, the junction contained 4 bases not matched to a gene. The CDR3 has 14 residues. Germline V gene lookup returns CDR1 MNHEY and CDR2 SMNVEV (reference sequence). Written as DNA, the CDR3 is TGTGCCAGCAGTTCGGGACTAGCGGGATACGAGCAGTTCTTC. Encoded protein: CASSSGLAGYEQFF.

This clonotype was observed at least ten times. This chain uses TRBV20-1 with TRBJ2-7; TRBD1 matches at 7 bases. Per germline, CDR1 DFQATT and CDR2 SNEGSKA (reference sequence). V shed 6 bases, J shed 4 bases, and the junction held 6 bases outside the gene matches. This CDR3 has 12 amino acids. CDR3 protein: CSADDRDYEQYF. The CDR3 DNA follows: TGCAGTGCCGACGACAGGGATTACGAGCAGTACTTC.

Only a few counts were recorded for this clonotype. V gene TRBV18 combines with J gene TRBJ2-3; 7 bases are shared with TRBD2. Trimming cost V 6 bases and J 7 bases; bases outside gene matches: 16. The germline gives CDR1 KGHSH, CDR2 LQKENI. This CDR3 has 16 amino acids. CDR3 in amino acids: CASSLSGAEGPNTQYF. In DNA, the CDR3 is TGTGCCAGCTCCCTCAGCGGGGCGGAGGGACCAAATACGCAGTATTTT.

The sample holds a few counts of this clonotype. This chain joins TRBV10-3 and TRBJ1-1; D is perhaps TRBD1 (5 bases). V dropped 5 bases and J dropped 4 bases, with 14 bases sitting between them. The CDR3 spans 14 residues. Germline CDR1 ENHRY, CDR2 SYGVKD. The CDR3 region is CAISTRALSTEAFF. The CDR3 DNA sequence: TGTGCCATCAGTACCAGGGCTTTAAGCACTGAAGCTTTCTTT.